What follows are 19 T cell receptor beta chains derived from one specimen sequenced in a study of Ad26.COV2.S vaccination and SARS-CoV-2 variants. Using immunoSEQ multiplex PCR, the repertoire was profiled, and TCRdb retains in-frame clones only, with some absent. Of 440,000 or so clones detected, over 80% appear once; the ten largest clones hold around 1.8%. Treatment described: around 19 received Ad26.COV2.S at low or high dose, single or two shots; five or six received placebo; per-sample allocation not given. All samples were drawn on day 63, counting from the first vaccine or placebo injection. This material consisted of peripheral blood, taken in a trial of Ad26.COV2.S vaccine versus placebo. The source of these receptors is a person between 18 and 65 years old who received the Ad26.COV2.S COVID-19 vaccine or a placebo.

The chain uses TRBV7-2 and TRBJ2-5, with D possibly being TRBD1 or TRBD2 (6 bases each). The CDR3 is made up of 17 amino acids. V lost 4 bases to trimming and J lost 6 bases, with 24 bases between them. The V gene's germline CDR1 is SGHTA and CDR2 FQGNSA. The CDR3 reads CASSSDFSGAGIKTQYF. As DNA, the CDR3 is TGTGCCAGCAGCTCCGATTTTTCGGGGGCCGGGATAAAGACCCAGTACTTC.

The chain is built from TRBV7-2 and TRBJ2-7; 8 nucleotides match TRBD1. Germline loops: CDR1 SGHTA, CDR2 FQGNSA. Germline trimming cut 1 base from V and 4 bases from J; bases unmatched to any gene: 6. This CDR3 is built from 15 residues. CDR3 loop: CASSLGTGSWYEQYF. CDR3 DNA sequence: TGTGCCAGCAGCTTAGGGACAGGGAGCTGGTACGAGCAGTACTTC.

The sample holds a few counts of this clone. The chain carries TRBV7-9 and TRBJ1-6; TRBD1 is a possible D gene (5 bases). Germline V CDR1 and CDR2: SEHNR, FQNEAQ (reference sequence). Trimming stripped 3 bases from V and 7 bases from J, with 10 bases between. The CDR3 covers 14 residues. CDR3 in DNA: TGTGCCAGCAGCTTGAGGGGAGAAAATTCACCCCTCCACTTT. This sequence encodes CASSLRGENSPLHF.

Details on this clone: The junction departs from germline at one end; a sequencing error may be responsible. V and J are TRBV2 and TRBJ2-3; TRBD1 or TRBD2 may be the D gene (6 bases each). Germline V gives CDR1 SNHLY, CDR2 FYNNEI. The CDR3 has 13 amino acids. CDR3 amino acids: CASSEGGQGTQYF. CDR3 in DNA: TGTGCCAGCAGCGAAGGGGGGCAAGGTACGCAGTATTTT.

The chain joins TRBV6-5 to TRBJ2-7; D call uncertain. Germline assignment: CDR1 MNHEY and CDR2 SVGAGI. The CDR3 sequence is 14 residues long. V dropped 2 bases and J dropped 0 bases, with 8 bases sitting between them. CDR3 nucleotides: TGTGCCAGCAGTTACGGTAGATACTCCTACGAGCAGTACTTC. Protein: CASSYGRYSYEQYF.

This chain uses TRBV19 with TRBJ1-2, with TRBD1 matching 8 bases. The CDR3 is 15 residues long. The germline CDR1 and CDR2 sequences are LNHDA and SQIVND (reference sequence). The V gene end was trimmed by 5 bases and the J gene end by 2 bases; junction bases not matched to a gene: 7. The CDR3 DNA is TGTGCCAGTAGTCGACCGGACAGGGTGAACTATGGCTACACCTTC. Amino acid sequence: CASSRPDRVNYGYTF.

This clone occurred once. The V and J genes are TRBV12-3 or TRBV12-4 and TRBJ1-1; no firm D call. The CDR3 contains 12 residues. V gave up 3 bases and J gave up 1 base, with 3 bases separating them. In nucleotides, the CDR3 is TGTGCCAGCAGTTTGGCGAACACTGAAGCTTTCTTT. It translates to CASSLANTEAFF.

CDR3 region: CATRGGGAGHEQYF. In DNA form, the CDR3 reads TGTGCCACCAGGGGGGGAGGGGCAGGGCACGAGCAGTACTTC. V is TRBV15 and J is TRBJ2-7; 7 bases fit TRBD2. The CDR3 is 14 amino acids. The germline V gene has CDR1 LNHNV and CDR2 YYDKDF (reference sequence). Unmatched junction bases numbered 10, after V lost 6 bases and J lost 5 bases.

A few counts support this clone. The identical CDR3 is also encoded by other nucleotide sequences in the sample. The V and J genes are TRBV4-3 and TRBJ1-6; 9 nucleotides align to TRBD1. Germline assignment: CDR1 LGHNA and CDR2 YSLEER. The CDR3 is made up of 16 amino acids. V shed 4 bases and J 8 bases; nucleotides not matched to a gene: 9. The CDR3 nucleotides read TGCGCCAGCAGCCTGAACCCCGGGACAGGGTATTCACCCCTCCACTTT. Amino acid sequence: CASSLNPGTGYSPLHF.

The CDR3 here is CASRGDRAGDTQYF. CDR3 DNA sequence: TGTGCCAGTAGGGGGGACAGGGCCGGGGATACGCAGTATTTT. This sequence joins TRBV19 and TRBJ2-3; TRBD1 aligns across 9 bases. Germline V gene sequence: CDR1 LNHDA, CDR2 SQIVND (reference sequence). V was clipped by 6 bases and J by 6 bases; unmatched bases: 7. This CDR3 region has 14 residues.

This clone was recorded once. The chain links TRBV6-1 to TRBJ1-5; D not certain. Looked up from germline, CDR1 is MNHNS and CDR2 is SASEGT. Trimming shortened V by 2 bases and J by 7 bases, and 6 bases separated the two germline ends. The CDR3 runs 12 residues. The CDR3 nucleotides are TGTGCCAGCAGTGAATACTACCAGCCCCAGCATTTT. Its translation: CASSEYYQPQHF.

The chain uses TRBV15 and TRBJ2-7; TRBD1 might be the D (5 bases). The CDR3 runs 13 residues. Germline V gene sequence: CDR1 LNHNV, CDR2 YYDKDF (reference sequence). V was clipped by 3 bases and J by 5 bases, with 11 bases between them. CDR3 nucleotides: TGTGCCACCAGCAGGCAGGGAAAAAACGAGCAGTACTTC. Its translation: CATSRQGKNEQYF.

The chain recombines TRBV28 with TRBJ1-5, with no clear D. The CDR3 runs 14 residues. Trimming pared 3 bases from V and 4 bases from J, leaving 10 bases between. Germline loops: CDR1 MDHEN, CDR2 SYDVKM. CDR3 nucleotides: TGTGCCAGCAGTTTTCCTTTAAGTAATCAGCCCCAGCATTTT. The encoded protein is CASSFPLSNQPQHF.

The rearrangement links TRBV5-6 to TRBJ1-6; 7 bases are a match to TRBD1. Germline trimming cut 0 bases from V and 2 bases from J; bases unmatched to any gene: 5. From germline, CDR1 is SGHDT and CDR2 YYEEEE. The CDR3 totals 17 residues. This chain's CDR3 is CASSLVRTGTYNSPLHF. In nucleotides, the CDR3 is TGTGCCAGCAGCTTGGTCAGGACAGGAACCTATAATTCACCCCTCCACTTT.

The chain combines TRBV14 with TRBJ2-2, with D maybe TRBD2 (6 bases). V was cut by 2 bases and J by 6 bases, with 19 bases left in between. This CDR3 has 17 residues. CDR1 SGHDN and CDR2 FVKESK come from the germline V gene. The CDR3 loop reads CASSQYPGLASAGELFF. The CDR3 DNA reads TGTGCCAGCAGCCAATATCCGGGACTCGCAAGTGCCGGGGAGCTGTTTTTT.

This sequence joins TRBV4-3 and TRBJ2-3; the D gene could be TRBD1 or TRBD2 (5 bases each). This CDR3 spans 17 amino acids. V was clipped by 4 bases and J by 0 bases, with 17 bases between them. The germline V gene encodes CDR1 LGHNA and CDR2 YSLEER. This CDR3 reads CASSPGKWGSSTDTQYF. DNA for the CDR3: TGCGCCAGCAGCCCCGGAAAATGGGGGAGTAGCACAGATACGCAGTATTTT.

The chain recombines TRBV19 with TRBJ2-5, with a weak D call TRBD2 (7 bases). CDR3 size: 16 residues. V shed 1 base and J shed 4 bases, with 16 bases lying between them. Per germline, CDR1 LNHDA and CDR2 SQIVND (reference sequence). DNA for the CDR3: TGTGCCAGTAGTATAGGGGGGGGCAGGGCTAGAGAGACCCAGTACTTC. It specifies CASSIGGGRARETQYF.

This clone was seen a handful of times. The chain carries TRBV24-1 and TRBJ1-6, with a weak D call TRBD1 (5 bases). The CDR3 extends over 12 amino acids. Per the germline V gene, CDR1 is KGHDR and CDR2 is SFDVKD. With 3 bases removed from V and 14 bases from J, the gap between germline ends came to 10 bases. As DNA, the CDR3 is TGTGCCACCAGTGATCAGGGTTTCACCCTCCACTTT. This sequence encodes CATSDQGFTLHF.

V gene TRBV27 combines with J gene TRBJ2-7; 7 bases are shared with TRBD2. V lost 0 bases and J lost 6; bases outside the gene matches: 2. This CDR3 region has 13 residues. Germline CDR1 MNHEY, CDR2 SMNVEV (reference sequence). CDR3 sequence reads: CASSLSGGAEQYF. In DNA form, the CDR3 reads TGTGCCAGCAGTTTATCGGGAGGGGCCGAGCAGTACTTC.